This TCR beta chain was documented in a study of shared clonotypes between healthy human individuals. Only CD45RO-negative cells positively selected for CCR7 counted as naive CD8 cells, so terminally differentiated effector memory CD45RA+ cells were excluded. In the authors' methods: For the immunoSEQ data, sequences were junction-only without quality scores, so filtering differed. The repertoire was sequenced with immunoSEQ multiplex PCR; TCRdb's copy has only in-frame clones and lacks some. V and J calls and clone size come straight from that table; D and trimming were deduced from the DNA. Of roughly 810,000 clones in the sample, just over 95% were seen once. This clone was observed a single time. V dropped 4 bases and J dropped 4 bases, with 14 bases sitting between them. Germline CDR1 reads SGHDN; CDR2 reads FVKESK. The CDR3 is 15 residues long.

The sequence derives from a man aged 30 to 39 in good health. Sample: naive CD8+ T cells sorted from blood. The chain uses TRBV14 and TRBJ1-5; D remains unclear. The CDR3 spells CASSLRTEGNQPQHF. The CDR3, as DNA: TGTGCCAGCAGCCTACGGACGGAGGGTAATCAGCCCCAGCATTTT.